Listed below are T cell receptor beta chains from one sample, sequenced in a study of cytomegalovirus exposure and HLA in healthy donors. Sequenced by immunoSEQ multiplex PCR; TCRdb stores in-frame clones only, minus some. Its listing shows fewer than 35,000 clones. Material for sequencing was PBMCs. The receptor set was obtained from a female donor in good health and CMV-seronegative. Both conserved end residues are part of each CDR3. D genes are given only for firm matches.

v_gene	j_gene	d_gene	CDR3aa	CDR3nt
TRBV4-1	TRBJ2-7	NA	CASSQETLDDEQYF	TGCGCCAGCAGCCAAGAGACCCTAGATGACGAGCAGTACTTC
TRBV29-1	TRBJ1-2	NA	CSGRGEGGYGYTF	TGCAGCGGGCGGGGGGAAGGGGGCTATGGCTACACCTTC
TRBV6-1	TRBJ1-5	NA	CASMQGYYSNQPQHF	TGTGCCAGCATGCAGGGCTACTATAGCAATCAGCCCCAGCATTTT
TRBV6-5	TRBJ2-5	TRBD2	CASSYWERGHRETQYF	TGTGCCAGCAGTTACTGGGAGCGGGGGCACCGGGAGACCCAGTACTTC
TRBV6-5	TRBJ1-2	TRBD1	CASTGQGRGYTF	TGTGCCAGCACGGGACAGGGACGTGGCTACACCTTC
TRBV25-1	TRBJ2-1	NA	CASSDARGQFF	TGTGCCAGCAGTGACGCTAGAGGGCAGTTCTTC
TRBV9	TRBJ1-1	NA	CASSPDFNPRGAFF	TGTGCCAGCAGCCCCGACTTCAATCCCAGGGGAGCTTTCTTT
TRBV6-5	TRBJ1-1	NA	CASSYTLNTEAFF	TGTGCCAGCAGTTATACACTGAACACTGAAGCTTTCTTT
TRBV7-3	TRBJ1-2	TRBD1	CASSLYGPGQTYGYTF	TGTGCCAGCAGCTTATACGGTCCGGGACAGACCTATGGCTACACCTTC
TRBV6-4	TRBJ2-2	TRBD2	CASSEAGGSGELFF	TGTGCCAGCAGTGAAGCGGGGGGATCCGGGGAGCTGTTTTTT
TRBV4-2	TRBJ2-1	TRBD2	CASSQSSGGGYNEQFF	TGTGCCAGCAGCCAGTCTAGCGGGGGAGGCTACAATGAGCAGTTCTTC
TRBV18	TRBJ2-7	TRBD2	CASSLTGLAGGYEQYF	TGTGCCAGCTCACTGACGGGACTAGCGGGTGGTTACGAGCAGTACTTC
TRBV6-4	TRBJ2-6	NA	CASKVRGSGANVLTF	TGTGCCAGCAAAGTGAGAGGCTCTGGGGCCAACGTCCTGACTTTC
TRBV6-5	TRBJ2-7	NA	CASSYPVYEQYF	TGTGCCAGCAGTTACCCAGTCTACGAGCAGTACTTC
TRBV6-5	TRBJ2-7	TRBD1	CASRKGTAVTYEQYF	TGTGCCAGCAGGAAGGGGACAGCGGTAACCTACGAGCAGTACTTC
TRBV9	TRBJ1-2	NA	CASSVERDIHGYTF	TGTGCCAGCAGCGTAGAAAGGGACATCCATGGCTACACCTTC
TRBV10-1	TRBJ1-1	NA	CASSESTRDTEAFF	TGCGCCAGCAGTGAGTCGACGAGGGACACTGAAGCTTTCTTT
TRBV18	TRBJ1-5	TRBD1	CASSPGQGRQPQHF	TGTGCCAGCTCACCTGGACAGGGTCGACAGCCCCAGCATTTT
TRBV18	TRBJ2-1	TRBD1	CASSQGYRGNEQFF	TGTGCCAGCTCACAGGGTTACAGGGGCAATGAGCAGTTCTTC
TRBV7-6	TRBJ2-3	TRBD1	CASRTGRTDTQYF	TGTGCCAGCAGGACAGGGCGCACAGATACGCAGTATTTT
TRBV11-3	TRBJ2-3	NA	CASLGRVADTQYF	TGTGCCAGCCTGGGCAGGGTTGCAGATACGCAGTATTTT
TRBV10-3	TRBJ1-2	TRBD1	CAISGRQGVDYGYTF	TGTGCCATCAGTGGGAGACAGGGGGTAGACTATGGCTACACCTTC
TRBV6-1	TRBJ1-2	NA	CASSDHRTNYGYTF	TGTGCCAGCAGTGACCACCGGACAAACTATGGCTACACCTTC
TRBV7-9	TRBJ1-5	NA	CASSFVEDQPQHF	TGTGCCAGCAGCTTTGTGGAGGATCAGCCCCAGCATTTT
TRBV6-5	TRBJ2-7	TRBD1	CASSVRDRGAYEQYF	TGTGCCAGCAGTGTCCGGGACAGGGGAGCCTACGAGCAGTACTTC
TRBV19	TRBJ1-2	NA	CASSMGSKGYTF	TGTGCCAGTAGTATGGGCAGCAAAGGCTACACCTTC
TRBV19	TRBJ1-5	NA	CASSIAGGWGNQPQHF	TGTGCCAGTAGTATAGCTGGGGGGTGGGGCAATCAGCCCCAGCATTTT
TRBV4-2	TRBJ1-6	NA	CASSQDRARNSPLHF	TGTGCCAGCAGCCAAGATCGAGCCCGTAATTCACCCCTCCACTTT
TRBV9	TRBJ1-6	NA	CASSVARGGSPLHF	TGTGCCAGCAGCGTAGCCAGGGGTGGTTCACCCCTCCACTTT
TRBV4-2	TRBJ1-5	NA	CASSQDRAGDRNQPQHF	TGTGCCAGCAGCCAAGATAGGGCAGGGGATCGCAATCAGCCCCAGCATTTT
TRBV2	TRBJ1-5	NA	CASRKEGNQPQHF	TGTGCCAGCAGGAAGGAGGGTAATCAGCCCCAGCATTTT
TRBV7-3	TRBJ1-3	NA	CASSPDARGAGNTIYF	TGTGCCAGCAGCCCCGACGCCAGGGGCGCGGGTAACACCATATATTTT
TRBV20-1	TRBJ1-2	NA	CRPGKSEGYTF	TGCAGACCCGGGAAATCGGAGGGCTACACCTTC
TRBV18	TRBJ2-1	TRBD2	CASSPYGLAVYEQFF	TGTGCCAGCTCACCATATGGACTAGCGGTTTATGAGCAGTTCTTC
TRBV27	TRBJ2-7	NA	CASSFRSSYEQYF	TGTGCCAGCAGTTTTCGTAGCTCCTACGAGCAGTACTTC
TRBV9	TRBJ1-4	NA	CASSVDTGGVNEKLFF	TGTGCCAGCAGCGTAGATACGGGGGGGGTTAATGAAAAACTGTTTTTT